The T cell receptor (beta chain) under discussion was sequenced for a study of human T cells and chemical hapten exposure. Looked up from germline, CDR1 is MGHRA and CDR2 is YSYEKL. CDR3 size: 16 residues. V was shortened by 1 base and J by 8 bases, with 18 bases between the two germline ends. Study-wide findings and caveats: It was expanded TCRs that formed significantly more large CDR3 similarity clusters than controls did.

A single record per CDR3 protein comes from TCRdb applying MiXCR to the RACE reads. The table shows under 100,000 distinct CDR3 sequences, with more than 9% occurring only once. Regarding time point: patch test 2, 6 weeks after DPC sensitization. Treatment specified: therapeutic diphenylcyclopropenone sensitization with weekly scalp DPC. This clonotype has at least ten counts. Its antigen is not known. This chain joins TRBV4-1 and TRBJ2-4; tentative D call: TRBD1 (5 bases). The specimen comprised whole blood, sampled in connection with sensitization to the hapten diphenylcyclopropenone (DPC). The receptor's source is a woman aged 45-65 years with alopecia areata. Some clones in this sample may be carry-over from other donors' samples. This CDR3 is CASSQVWGQGGDIQYF. As DNA, the CDR3 is TGCGCCAGCAGCCAAGTTTGGGGTCAGGGCGGAGACATTCAGTACTTC.